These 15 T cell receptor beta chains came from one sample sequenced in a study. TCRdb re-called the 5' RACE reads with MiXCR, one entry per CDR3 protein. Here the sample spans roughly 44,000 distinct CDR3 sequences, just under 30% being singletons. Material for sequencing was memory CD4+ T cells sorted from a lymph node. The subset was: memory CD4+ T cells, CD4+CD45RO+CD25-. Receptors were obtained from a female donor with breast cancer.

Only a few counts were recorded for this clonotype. CDR3 nucleotide sequence: TGTGCCAGCAGCCGACCGGGGGAAAGCACAGATACGCAGTATTTT. It specifies CASSRPGESTDTQYF. The gene calls are TRBV4-2 and TRBJ2-3; TRBD2 might be the D (6 bases). Trimming removed 4 bases from V and 0 bases from J, with 11 bases in between. Germline CDR1 reads LGHNA; CDR2 reads YNFKEQ. The CDR3 has 15 residues.

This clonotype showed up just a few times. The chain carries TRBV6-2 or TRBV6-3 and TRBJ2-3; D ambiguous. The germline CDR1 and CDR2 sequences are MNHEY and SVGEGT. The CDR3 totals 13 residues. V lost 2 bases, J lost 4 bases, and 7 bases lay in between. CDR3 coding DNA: TGTGCCAGCAGTTACACCTATGCAGATACGCAGTATTTT. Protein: CASSYTYADTQYF.

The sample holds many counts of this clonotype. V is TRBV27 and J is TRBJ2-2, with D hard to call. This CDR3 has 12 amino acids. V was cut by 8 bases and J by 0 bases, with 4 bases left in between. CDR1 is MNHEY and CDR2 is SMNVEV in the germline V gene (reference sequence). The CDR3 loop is CASSANTGELFF. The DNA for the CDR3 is TGTGCCAGCTCCGCGAACACCGGGGAGCTGTTTTTT.

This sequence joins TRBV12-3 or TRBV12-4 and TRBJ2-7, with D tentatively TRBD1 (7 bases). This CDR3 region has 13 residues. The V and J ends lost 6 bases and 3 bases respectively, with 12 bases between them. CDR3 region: CASREGQNYEQYF. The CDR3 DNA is TGTGCCAGCAGGGAGGGACAGAACTACGAGCAGTACTTC.

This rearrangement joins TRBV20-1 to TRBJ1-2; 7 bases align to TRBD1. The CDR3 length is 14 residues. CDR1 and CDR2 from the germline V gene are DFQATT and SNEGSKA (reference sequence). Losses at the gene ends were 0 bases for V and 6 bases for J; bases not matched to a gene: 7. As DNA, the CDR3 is TGCAGTGCTAGAGACCCCCAGGGGGTGGATGGCTACACCTTC. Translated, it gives CSARDPQGVDGYTF.

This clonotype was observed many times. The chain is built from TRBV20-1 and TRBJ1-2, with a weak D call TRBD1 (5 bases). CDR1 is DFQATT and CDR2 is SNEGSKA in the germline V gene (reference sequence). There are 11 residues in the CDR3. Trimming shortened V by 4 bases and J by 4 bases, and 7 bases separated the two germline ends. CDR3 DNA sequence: TGCAGTGCTACAGGGCTCTATGGCTACACCTTC. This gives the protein CSATGLYGYTF.

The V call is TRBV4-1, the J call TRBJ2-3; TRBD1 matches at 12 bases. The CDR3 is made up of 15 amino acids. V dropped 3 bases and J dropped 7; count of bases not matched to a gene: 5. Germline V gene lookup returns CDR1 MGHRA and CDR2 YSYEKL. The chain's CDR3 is CASSHPGQGANTQYF. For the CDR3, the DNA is TGCGCCAGCAGCCACCCGGGACAGGGGGCAAATACGCAGTATTTT.

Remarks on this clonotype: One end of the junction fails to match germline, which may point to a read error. The CDR3 nucleotides read TGTTCCATCAGTGAGACCGACAGGGGTCGGTACGAGCAGTACTTC. It is translated as CSISETDRGRYEQYF. The V and J genes are TRBV10-3 and TRBJ2-7, with TRBD1 identical over 8 bases. CDR3 size: 15 residues. Germline V gene data show CDR1 as ENHRY and CDR2 as SYGVKD.

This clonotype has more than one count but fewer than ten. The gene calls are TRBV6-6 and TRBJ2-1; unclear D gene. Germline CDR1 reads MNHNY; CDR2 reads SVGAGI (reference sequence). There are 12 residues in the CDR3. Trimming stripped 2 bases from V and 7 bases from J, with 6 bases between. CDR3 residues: CASSYEGNEQFF. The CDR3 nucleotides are TGTGCCAGCAGTTACGAAGGGAATGAGCAGTTCTTC.

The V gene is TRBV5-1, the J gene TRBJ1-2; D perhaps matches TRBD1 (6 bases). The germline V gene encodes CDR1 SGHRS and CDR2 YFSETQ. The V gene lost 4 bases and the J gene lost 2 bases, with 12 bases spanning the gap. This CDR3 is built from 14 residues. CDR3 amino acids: CASSRGPENYGYTF. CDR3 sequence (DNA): TGCGCCAGCAGCCGGGGGCCGGAGAACTATGGCTACACCTTC.

CDR3 DNA sequence: TGCGCCAGCAGCTTGGAGGGGACTAGCCCTAGCACAGATACGCAGTATTTT. It translates to CASSLEGTSPSTDTQYF. The rearrangement uses TRBV5-1 and TRBJ2-3; 9 nucleotides match TRBD2. The junction had 5 bases not matched to a gene; V was cut back by 0 bases and J by 0 bases. CDR1 is SGHRS, CDR2 YFSETQ, per germline. The CDR3 totals 17 residues.

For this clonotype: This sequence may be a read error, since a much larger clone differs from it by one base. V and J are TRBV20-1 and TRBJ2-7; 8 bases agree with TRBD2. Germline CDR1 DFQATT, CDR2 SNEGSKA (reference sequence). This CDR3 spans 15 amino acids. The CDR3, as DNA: TGCAGTGCAACAGCTAGCGGGCGGGGCTCCTACGGGCAGTACTTC. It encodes CSATASGRGSYGQYF.

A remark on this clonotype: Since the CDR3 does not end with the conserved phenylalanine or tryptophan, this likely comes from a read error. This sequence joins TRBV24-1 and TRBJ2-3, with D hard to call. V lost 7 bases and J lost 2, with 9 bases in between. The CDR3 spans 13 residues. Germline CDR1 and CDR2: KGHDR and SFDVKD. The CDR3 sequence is CATRGPITDTQYS. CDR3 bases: TGTGCCACCAGGGGCCCAATCACAGATACGCAGTATTCT.

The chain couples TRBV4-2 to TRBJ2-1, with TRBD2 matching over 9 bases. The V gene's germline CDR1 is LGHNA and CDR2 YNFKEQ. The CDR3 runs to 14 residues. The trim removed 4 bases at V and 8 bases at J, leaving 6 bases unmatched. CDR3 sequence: CASSLAGASDEQFF. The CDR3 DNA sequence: TGTGCCAGCAGCCTAGCGGGGGCCAGCGATGAGCAGTTCTTC.

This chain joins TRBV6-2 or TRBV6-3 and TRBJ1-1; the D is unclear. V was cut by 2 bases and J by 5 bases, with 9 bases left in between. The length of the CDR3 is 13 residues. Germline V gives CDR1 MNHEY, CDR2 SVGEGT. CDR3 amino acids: CASSYGQRTEAFF. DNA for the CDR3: TGTGCCAGCAGTTACGGGCAGCGAACTGAAGCTTTCTTT.